Listed below are T cell receptor beta chains from one sample, sequenced in a study of blood T cell repertoires in COVID-19. Using immunoSEQ multiplex PCR, the repertoire was profiled, and TCRdb retains in-frame clones only, with some absent. The sample records about 220,000 clones, roughly four fifths being singletons. Sequenced sample: peripheral blood. The receptors come from a woman between 65 and 79 years old with acute or convalescent COVID-19. Each CDR3 is given with its conserved first and last residue. A D gene is named only where the DNA matches it firmly. Clone sizes are given selectively: once, few, many, or a class where the clone is expanded.

abundance: NA
d_gene: NA
j_gene: TRBJ1-3
v_gene: TRBV18
CDR3nt: TGTGCCAGCTCACCTCTCATGGAGTACTCTGGAAACACCATATATTTT
CDR3aa: CASSPLMEYSGNTIYF

abundance: NA
d_gene: NA
j_gene: TRBJ1-2
v_gene: TRBV19
CDR3nt: TGTGCCAGTAGTATAGGGCTCGGGATCTACACCTTC
CDR3aa: CASSIGLGIYTF

abundance: NA
d_gene: NA
j_gene: TRBJ1-5
v_gene: TRBV9
CDR3nt: TGTGCCAGCAGCGTAGATTCCCGGAATCAGCCCCAGCATTTT
CDR3aa: CASSVDSRNQPQHF

abundance: NA
d_gene: TRBD1
j_gene: TRBJ1-2
v_gene: TRBV27
CDR3nt: TGTGCCACCGCGGACAGGACGAACTATGGCTACACCTTC
CDR3aa: CATADRTNYGYTF

abundance: once
d_gene: TRBD1
j_gene: TRBJ1-3
v_gene: TRBV5-5
CDR3nt: TGTGCCAGCAGCCTAAGTCCGGGACAGCGCGCTGGAAACACCATATATTTT
CDR3aa: CASSLSPGQRAGNTIYF

abundance: NA
d_gene: TRBD2
j_gene: TRBJ2-5
v_gene: TRBV2
CDR3nt: TGTGCCAGCACCCTACTAGCGCAACAAGAGACCCAGTACTTC
CDR3aa: CASTLLAQQETQYF

abundance: NA
d_gene: TRBD1
j_gene: TRBJ1-5
v_gene: TRBV12-3/TRBV12-4
CDR3nt: TGTGCCAGCAGGGAACAGGGGGATCAGCCCCAGCATTTT
CDR3aa: CASREQGDQPQHF

abundance: NA
d_gene: NA
j_gene: TRBJ1-1
v_gene: TRBV19
CDR3nt: TGTGCCAGTACAGGGATGGGCCGAGACACTGAAGCTTTCTTT
CDR3aa: CASTGMGRDTEAFF

abundance: once
d_gene: NA
j_gene: TRBJ2-2
v_gene: TRBV7-2
CDR3nt: TGTGCCAGCAGCTTGGGCCACCCTGGCGCGACCGGGGAGCTGTTTTTT
CDR3aa: CASSLGHPGATGELFF

abundance: once
d_gene: NA
j_gene: TRBJ2-2
v_gene: TRBV7-2
CDR3nt: TGTGCCAGCAGCTTAGATCTAGGGGAGCTGTTTTTT
CDR3aa: CASSLDLGELFF

abundance: NA
d_gene: TRBD2
j_gene: TRBJ2-1
v_gene: TRBV7-6
CDR3nt: TGTGCCAGCAGCTTAGGGCTAGCGGGGGGAACTGAGCAGTTCTTC
CDR3aa: CASSLGLAGGTEQFF

abundance: NA
d_gene: TRBD1
j_gene: TRBJ1-2
v_gene: TRBV5-4
CDR3nt: TGTGCCAGCAGCTTGGGGGACAGCCACTATGGCTACACCTTC
CDR3aa: CASSLGDSHYGYTF

abundance: few
d_gene: NA
j_gene: TRBJ1-2
v_gene: TRBV2
CDR3nt: TGTGCCAGCAGGTTCGAGGGCACAGGGAACTATGGCTACACCTTC
CDR3aa: CASRFEGTGNYGYTF

abundance: NA
d_gene: TRBD1
j_gene: TRBJ1-6
v_gene: TRBV7-2
CDR3nt: TGTGCCAGCAGCGCCAGACAGGGTTCACCCCTCCACTTT
CDR3aa: CASSARQGSPLHF

abundance: NA
d_gene: NA
j_gene: TRBJ1-5
v_gene: TRBV18
CDR3nt: TGTGCCAGCTCACCACGCACAGAGATTCAGCCCCAGCATTTT
CDR3aa: CASSPRTEIQPQHF

abundance: NA
d_gene: NA
j_gene: TRBJ1-6
v_gene: TRBV30
CDR3nt: TGTGCCTGGAGTCGGCAGGGTCGGACCTATAATTCACCCCTCCACTTT
CDR3aa: CAWSRQGRTYNSPLHF

abundance: NA
d_gene: TRBD1
j_gene: TRBJ1-1
v_gene: TRBV10-3
CDR3nt: TGTGCCATCATGGGACAGGGGGCAACTGAAGCTTTCTTT
CDR3aa: CAIMGQGATEAFF

abundance: few
d_gene: TRBD1
j_gene: TRBJ2-7
v_gene: TRBV4-3
CDR3nt: TGCGCCAGCAGCCAAGATACTGGGGACAGACAAACGTACGAGCAGTACTTC
CDR3aa: CASSQDTGDRQTYEQYF

abundance: NA
d_gene: TRBD1
j_gene: TRBJ1-2
v_gene: TRBV6-2/TRBV6-3
CDR3nt: TGTGCCAGCAGTTACTCCCGGGGGACAGCTGGCTACACCTTC
CDR3aa: CASSYSRGTAGYTF

abundance: NA
d_gene: NA
j_gene: TRBJ2-4
v_gene: TRBV19
CDR3nt: TGTGCCAGTAGCCCAGGGGGGATTAGGGACATTCAGTACTTC
CDR3aa: CASSPGGIRDIQYF

abundance: NA
d_gene: NA
j_gene: TRBJ1-2
v_gene: TRBV6-5
CDR3nt: TGTGCCAGCAGTTACATTTCCGACAGATATGGCTACACCTTC
CDR3aa: CASSYISDRYGYTF

abundance: NA
d_gene: NA
j_gene: TRBJ1-5
v_gene: TRBV27
CDR3nt: TGTGCCAGCAGTTTAGCAGGGATGAGCAATCAGCCCCAGCATTTT
CDR3aa: CASSLAGMSNQPQHF

abundance: NA
d_gene: NA
j_gene: TRBJ1-5
v_gene: TRBV3-1/TRBV3-2
CDR3nt: TGTGCCAGCAGCCAGGGGGGTTCTGAACAGCCCCAGCATTTT
CDR3aa: CASSQGGSEQPQHF

abundance: NA
d_gene: NA
j_gene: TRBJ2-1
v_gene: TRBV5-5
CDR3nt: TGTGCCAGCAGCTTCAGGGCCCCCACAGGTGAGCAGTTCTTC
CDR3aa: CASSFRAPTGEQFF

abundance: NA
d_gene: TRBD1
j_gene: TRBJ1-2
v_gene: TRBV5-3
CDR3nt: TGTGCCAGAAACGAACAGGGGGCGGGCGTCATCTTCTATGGCTACACCTTC
CDR3aa: CARNEQGAGVIFYGYTF

abundance: NA
d_gene: TRBD1
j_gene: TRBJ1-4
v_gene: TRBV19
CDR3nt: TGTGCCAGTAGTGAAAGACAGGGTCGAAATGAAAAACTGTTTTTT
CDR3aa: CASSERQGRNEKLFF

abundance: once
d_gene: NA
j_gene: TRBJ1-1
v_gene: TRBV2
CDR3nt: TGTGCCAGCAGGGGGGGACTGTTAAACACTGAAGCTTTCTTT
CDR3aa: CASRGGLLNTEAFF

abundance: NA
d_gene: NA
j_gene: TRBJ2-3
v_gene: TRBV5-4
CDR3nt: TGTGCCAGCAGCTTGGAGTTAGCGGATAGCACAGATACGCAGTATTTT
CDR3aa: CASSLELADSTDTQYF

abundance: NA
d_gene: NA
j_gene: TRBJ1-5
v_gene: TRBV4-2
CDR3nt: TGTGCCAGCAGCCCGGAGGGACCGCTCAATCAGCCCCAGCATTTT
CDR3aa: CASSPEGPLNQPQHF

abundance: NA
d_gene: TRBD2
j_gene: TRBJ2-4
v_gene: TRBV24-1
CDR3nt: TGTGCCACCAGTGATTCGGGGGGGCTAGCCAAAAACATTCAGTACTTC
CDR3aa: CATSDSGGLAKNIQYF

abundance: NA
d_gene: NA
j_gene: TRBJ2-7
v_gene: TRBV4-3
CDR3nt: TGCGCCAGCAGCCAAGTAAAAGGGGCGGCCTACGAGCAGTACTTC
CDR3aa: CASSQVKGAAYEQYF

abundance: NA
d_gene: TRBD1
j_gene: TRBJ1-1
v_gene: TRBV7-2
CDR3nt: TGTGCCAGCAGCCCGCACAGGGGGCAGGTCACTGAAGCTTTCTTT
CDR3aa: CASSPHRGQVTEAFF

abundance: once
d_gene: NA
j_gene: TRBJ1-1
v_gene: TRBV7-2
CDR3nt: TGTGCCAGCAACACGAATTACAGGGTTTTGAACACTGAAGCTTTCTTT
CDR3aa: CASNTNYRVLNTEAFF

abundance: once
d_gene: NA
j_gene: TRBJ2-7
v_gene: TRBV4-1
CDR3nt: TGCGCCAGCAGCCAAGAGTTAGGTAACAGGGTCCACGAGCAGTACTTC
CDR3aa: CASSQELGNRVHEQYF

abundance: NA
d_gene: NA
j_gene: TRBJ1-4
v_gene: TRBV27
CDR3nt: TGTGCCAGCAGTTTCGAGGGTTATGAAAAACTGTTTTTT
CDR3aa: CASSFEGYEKLFF

abundance: NA
d_gene: TRBD2
j_gene: TRBJ2-2
v_gene: TRBV4-2
CDR3nt: TGTGCCAGCAGCCAAGACGGGGGGGTTGGAGGGGAGCTGTTTTTT
CDR3aa: CASSQDGGVGGELFF

abundance: NA
d_gene: TRBD2
j_gene: TRBJ2-5
v_gene: TRBV20-1
CDR3nt: TGCAGTGCTAGTCTCGGCGGGGGGGCCGGTGAGACCCAGTACTTC
CDR3aa: CSASLGGGAGETQYF

abundance: NA
d_gene: NA
j_gene: TRBJ2-1
v_gene: TRBV11-2
CDR3nt: TGTGCCAGCACCGAAGACCGGGGGACCTACAATGAGCAGTTCTTC
CDR3aa: CASTEDRGTYNEQFF

abundance: NA
d_gene: TRBD1
j_gene: TRBJ1-1
v_gene: TRBV27
CDR3nt: TGTGCCAGCAGATCGGACAGGGGTCAAAACACTGAAGCTTTCTTT
CDR3aa: CASRSDRGQNTEAFF

abundance: NA
d_gene: NA
j_gene: TRBJ1-6
v_gene: TRBV6-5
CDR3nt: TGTGCCAGCATCTCTAGTCATACTTTACCCCTCCACTTT
CDR3aa: CASISSHTLPLHF

abundance: NA
d_gene: NA
j_gene: TRBJ1-1
v_gene: TRBV18
CDR3nt: TGTGCCAGCTCACGTAACTGGAACACTGAAGCTTTCTTT
CDR3aa: CASSRNWNTEAFF

abundance: once
d_gene: TRBD2
j_gene: TRBJ2-1
v_gene: TRBV28
CDR3nt: TGTGCCAGCAGCGAAATAGCGGGGGGGCCCTACAATGAGCAGTTCTTC
CDR3aa: CASSEIAGGPYNEQFF

abundance: NA
d_gene: TRBD1
j_gene: TRBJ1-4
v_gene: TRBV27
CDR3nt: TGTGCCAGCAGTACAACGCACAGGGGGGTCGTGGTGAAACTGTTTTTT
CDR3aa: CASSTTHRGVVVKLFF

abundance: once
d_gene: NA
j_gene: TRBJ2-3
v_gene: TRBV4-2
CDR3nt: TGTGCCAGCAGCCCCCCCCGGGATACGCAGTATTTT
CDR3aa: CASSPPRDTQYF

abundance: NA
d_gene: TRBD1
j_gene: TRBJ1-1
v_gene: TRBV30
CDR3nt: TGTGCCTGGAGTCTGGGACAGGGAAACACTGAAGCTTTCTTT
CDR3aa: CAWSLGQGNTEAFF